The rows below give T cell receptor beta chains drawn from one sample of a study of Graves' ophthalmopathy and Graves' hyperthyroidism. A single record per CDR3 protein comes from TCRdb applying MiXCR to the multiplex PCR reads. The sample yields approximately 500,000 distinct CDR3 sequences, approximately 15% seen once. Sequencing input: blood. The source is a woman aged 30 to 39 with Graves' ophthalmopathy. CDR3s leave out the opening cysteine and the closing phenylalanine or tryptophan.

j_call v_call cdr3_aa
TRBJ1-1 TRBV5-1 ASRSSSGTGGTEAF
TRBJ2-2 TRBV11-2 ASSHRAGAGELF
TRBJ2-7 TRBV4-2 ASIQATLAGNYEQY
TRBJ2-7 TRBV5-1 ASSASGATYEQY
TRBJ2-1 TRBV6-5 ASSSQGTNEQF
TRBJ1-6 TRBV27 ASSGLGTGGIGYNSPLH
TRBJ2-2 TRBV11-2 ASSLEGPRTGELF
TRBJ2-5 TRBV12-3/TRBV12-4 ASSLGASGSGETQY
TRBJ1-5 TRBV7-8 ASSPLGPPLQVGPQH
TRBJ2-7 TRBV27 ASSFSDSEGSYEQY
TRBJ1-1 TRBV13 ASSSSIGGTEAF
TRBJ2-7 TRBV28 ASNPGPTSREQY
TRBJ1-2 TRBV28 ASSLSGTGGDGYGYT
TRBJ1-2 TRBV19 ASFNGGGYT
TRBJ2-2 TRBV6-5 ATPGWHGTGELF
TRBJ1-3 TRBV12-3/TRBV12-4 ASSPQTGDGNTIY